The sequence of this T cell receptor beta chain was determined in a study of blood T cell repertoires in COVID-19. Study in general: The analysed material was cDNA or gDNA that came from T cells, B-cell-depleted T cells, or PBMCs.

Original processing methods: The assay estimated nucleated cells by amplifying reference gene primers. Generated by immunoSEQ multiplex PCR, the TCRdb table keeps only in-frame clones and is missing some. The V and J calls and clone size were taken over from that table, and D and trimming were inferred from the DNA. This sample has roughly 100,000 clones, with approximately 92% found just once. The CDR3 runs to 15 residues. The V gene's germline CDR1 is MNHEY and CDR2 SVGEGT. Germline trimming cut 2 bases from V and 3 bases from J; bases unmatched to any gene: 3. Seattle patients were enrolled during active infection and followed longitudinally.

V and J are TRBV6-2 or TRBV6-3 and TRBJ1-5; 8 bases are a match to TRBD1. Sequenced sample: peripheral blood. The clonotype was recovered from a woman aged 45-65 years with COVID-19, enrolled during active disease. The CDR3 spells CASSYVGQANQPQHF. The CDR3 DNA is TGTGCCAGCAGTTACGTGGGACAGGCCAATCAGCCCCAGCATTTT.